The T cell receptor (beta chain) described here comes from a study of T cell responses to AZD1222 COVID-19 vaccine. Study-wide results and limits: Among those given AZD1222, only 5 to 7 were seropositive at baseline. Across the whole spike, CD4 TCRs peaked at regions 160-218 and 743-854. The study reported that nearly half of spike-specific TCRs target unmutated variant regions. A mostly white British donor set with more females was recruited, and clonal diversity was possibly underestimated.

Profiled with immunoSEQ multiplex PCR; TCRdb holds only in-frame clones, not every one. The sample carries about 110,000 clones, under 95% recorded once. As to this clone: The antigen is not known.

With 2 bases removed from V and 7 bases from J, the gap between germline ends came to 12 bases. Germline CDR1 SGHAT, CDR2 FQNNGV. CDR3 length: 14 residues. The specimen comprised peripheral blood, sampled on day 0 of AZD1222 vaccination. This TCR came from an adult in good health. V is TRBV11-2 and J is TRBJ2-1; D not certain. The CDR3 reads CASSLQLTGNEQFF. CDR3 DNA: TGTGCCAGCAGCTTACAACTAACCGGGAATGAGCAGTTCTTC.